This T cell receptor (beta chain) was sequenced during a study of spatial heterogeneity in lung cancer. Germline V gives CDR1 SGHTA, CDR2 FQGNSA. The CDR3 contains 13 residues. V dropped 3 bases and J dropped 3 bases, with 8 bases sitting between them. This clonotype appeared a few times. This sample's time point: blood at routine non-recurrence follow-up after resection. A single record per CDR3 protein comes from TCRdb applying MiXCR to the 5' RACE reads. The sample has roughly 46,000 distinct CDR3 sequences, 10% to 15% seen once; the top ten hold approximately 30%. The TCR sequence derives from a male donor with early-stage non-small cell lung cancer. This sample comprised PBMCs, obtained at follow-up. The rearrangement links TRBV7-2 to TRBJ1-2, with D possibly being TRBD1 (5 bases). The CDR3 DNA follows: TGTGCCAGCAGCTTCTTGGGGGACTATGGCTACACCTTC. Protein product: CASSFLGDYGYTF.